The T cell receptor (beta chain) described here comes from a study of blood T cell repertoires in COVID-19. Study overall: The samples span acute and convalescent COVID-19 from the United States, Italy and Spain. T cells, B-cell-depleted T cells, or PBMCs provided the cDNA or gDNA that served as material.

As processed by the authors: Researchers report that nucleated cell counts were estimated from reference gene primer amplification. Using immunoSEQ multiplex PCR, the repertoire was profiled, and TCRdb retains in-frame clones only, with some absent. V and J calls and clone size follow that table, whereas D and trimming were derived from the DNA. The sample yields 160,000 or so clones, around four fifths seen once. Germline lookup yields CDR1 DFQATT and CDR2 SNEGSKA (reference sequence). This CDR3 region has 13 residues. Trimming left V 3 bases short and J 4 bases short, with 10 bases between. This clone has more than one count but fewer than ten.

The TCR comes from a man in his 70s with active or convalescent COVID-19. Sequencing input: peripheral blood. The chain carries TRBV20-1 and TRBJ1-5; the D gene is possibly TRBD1 (5 bases). The DNA for the CDR3 is TGCAGTGCTAGTAAGGGGAAAAATCAGCCCCAGCATTTT. Translation gives CSASKGKNQPQHF.